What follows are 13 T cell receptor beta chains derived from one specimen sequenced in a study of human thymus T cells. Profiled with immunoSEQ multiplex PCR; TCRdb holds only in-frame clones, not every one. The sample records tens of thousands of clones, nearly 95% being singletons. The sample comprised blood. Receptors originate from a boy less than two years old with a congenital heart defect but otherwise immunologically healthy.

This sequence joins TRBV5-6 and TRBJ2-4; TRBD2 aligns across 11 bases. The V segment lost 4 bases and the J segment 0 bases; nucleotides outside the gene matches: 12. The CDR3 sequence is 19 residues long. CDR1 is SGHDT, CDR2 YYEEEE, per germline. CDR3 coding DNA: TGTGCCAGCAGCCCCCGGACTAGCGGGCCCTTCTTAGCCAAAAACATTCAGTACTTC. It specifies CASSPRTSGPFLAKNIQYF.

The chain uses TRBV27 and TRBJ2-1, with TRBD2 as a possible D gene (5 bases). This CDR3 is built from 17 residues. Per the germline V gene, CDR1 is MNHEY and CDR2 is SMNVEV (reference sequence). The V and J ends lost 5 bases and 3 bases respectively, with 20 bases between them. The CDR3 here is CASSRLKSAGSYNEQFF. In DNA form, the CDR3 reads TGTGCCAGCAGTCGACTAAAATCGGCTGGGAGCTACAATGAGCAGTTCTTC.

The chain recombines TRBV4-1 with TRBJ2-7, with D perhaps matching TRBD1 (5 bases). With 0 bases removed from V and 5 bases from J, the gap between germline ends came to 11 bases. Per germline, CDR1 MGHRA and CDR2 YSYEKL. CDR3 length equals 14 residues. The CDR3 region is CASSQDELGHEQYF. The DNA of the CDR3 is TGCGCCAGCAGCCAAGATGAGCTGGGGCACGAGCAGTACTTC.

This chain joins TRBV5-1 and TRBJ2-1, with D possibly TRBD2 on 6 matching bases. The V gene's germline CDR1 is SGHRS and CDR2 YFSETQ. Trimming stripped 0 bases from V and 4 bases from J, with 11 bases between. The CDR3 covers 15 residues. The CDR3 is CASSLEGLLYNEQFF. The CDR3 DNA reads TGCGCCAGCAGCTTGGAGGGACTTTTATACAATGAGCAGTTCTTC.

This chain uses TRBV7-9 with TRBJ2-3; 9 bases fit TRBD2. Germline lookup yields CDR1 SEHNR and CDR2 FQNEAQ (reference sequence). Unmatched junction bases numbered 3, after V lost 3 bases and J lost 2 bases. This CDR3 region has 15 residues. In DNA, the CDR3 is TGTGCCAGCAGCTTCAGCGGGAGGCACACAGATACGCAGTATTTT. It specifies CASSFSGRHTDTQYF.

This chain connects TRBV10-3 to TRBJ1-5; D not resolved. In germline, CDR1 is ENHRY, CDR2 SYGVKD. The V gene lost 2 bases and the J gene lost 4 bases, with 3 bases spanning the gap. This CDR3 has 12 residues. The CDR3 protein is CAISETNQPQHF. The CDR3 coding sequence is TGTGCCATCAGTGAGACAAATCAGCCCCAGCATTTT.

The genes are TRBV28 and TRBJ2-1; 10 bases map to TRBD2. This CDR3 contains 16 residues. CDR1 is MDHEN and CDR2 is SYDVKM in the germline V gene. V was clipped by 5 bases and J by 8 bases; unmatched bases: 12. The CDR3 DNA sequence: TGTGCCAGCAGTCTACCTAGCGGGGGTTTGTGGGATGAGCAGTTCTTC. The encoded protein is CASSLPSGGLWDEQFF.

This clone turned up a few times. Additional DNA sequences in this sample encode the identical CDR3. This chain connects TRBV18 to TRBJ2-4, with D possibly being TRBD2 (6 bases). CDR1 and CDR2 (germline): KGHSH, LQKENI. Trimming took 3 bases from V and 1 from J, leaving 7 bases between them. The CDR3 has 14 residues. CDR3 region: CASSPAGAKNIQYF. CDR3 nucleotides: TGTGCCAGCTCACCGGCGGGGGCCAAAAACATTCAGTACTTC. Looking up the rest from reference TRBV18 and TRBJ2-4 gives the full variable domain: NAGVMQNPRHLVRRRGQEARLRCSPMKGHSHVYWYRQLPEEGLKFMVYLQKENIIDESGMPKERFSAEFPKEGPSILRIQQVVRGDSAAYFCASSPAGAKNIQYFGAGTRLSVL.

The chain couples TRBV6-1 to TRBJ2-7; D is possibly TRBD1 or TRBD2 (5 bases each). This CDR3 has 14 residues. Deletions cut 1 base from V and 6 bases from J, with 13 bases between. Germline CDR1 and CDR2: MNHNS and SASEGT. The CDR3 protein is CASSEGDGIIEQYF. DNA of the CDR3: TGTGCCAGCAGTGAAGGGGACGGGATTATCGAGCAGTACTTC.

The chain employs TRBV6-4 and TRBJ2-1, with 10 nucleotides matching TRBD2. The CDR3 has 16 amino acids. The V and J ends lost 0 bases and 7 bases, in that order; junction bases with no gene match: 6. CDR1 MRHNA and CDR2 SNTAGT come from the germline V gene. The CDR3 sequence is CASSDSPSGSRNEQFF. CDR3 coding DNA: TGTGCCAGCAGTGACTCCCCTAGCGGGAGTAGGAATGAGCAGTTCTTC.

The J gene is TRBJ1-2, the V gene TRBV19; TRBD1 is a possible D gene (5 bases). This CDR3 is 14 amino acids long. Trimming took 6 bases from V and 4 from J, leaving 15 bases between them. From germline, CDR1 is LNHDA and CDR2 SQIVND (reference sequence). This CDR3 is CASSPVGLGYGYTF. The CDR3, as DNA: TGTGCCAGTAGCCCCGTGGGGCTCGGCTATGGCTACACCTTC.

The CDR3 DNA follows: TGCGCCAGCAGCTTGGACAGGGGGCGACCAGATACGCAGTATTTT. Protein product: CASSLDRGRPDTQYF. This chain joins TRBV5-1 and TRBJ2-3; 9 nucleotides line up with TRBD1. The CDR3 extends over 15 amino acids. Germline V gene lookup returns CDR1 SGHRS and CDR2 YFSETQ. V lost 0 bases, J lost 4 bases, and 3 bases stayed unmatched. Full variable domain (outside the CDR3, taken from reference TRBV5-1 and TRBJ2-3): KAGVTQTPRYLIKTRGQQVTLSCSPISGHRSVSWYQQTPGQGLQFLFEYFSETQRNKGNFPGRFSGRQFSNSRSEMNVSTLELGDSALYLCASSLDRGRPDTQYFGPGTRLTVL.

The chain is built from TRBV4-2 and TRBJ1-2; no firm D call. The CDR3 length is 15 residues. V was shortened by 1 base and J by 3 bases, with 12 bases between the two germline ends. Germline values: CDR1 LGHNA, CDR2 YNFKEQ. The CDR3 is CASSQGTGFDYGYTF. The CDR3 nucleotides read TGTGCCAGCAGCCAAGGTACGGGGTTCGACTATGGCTACACCTTC.